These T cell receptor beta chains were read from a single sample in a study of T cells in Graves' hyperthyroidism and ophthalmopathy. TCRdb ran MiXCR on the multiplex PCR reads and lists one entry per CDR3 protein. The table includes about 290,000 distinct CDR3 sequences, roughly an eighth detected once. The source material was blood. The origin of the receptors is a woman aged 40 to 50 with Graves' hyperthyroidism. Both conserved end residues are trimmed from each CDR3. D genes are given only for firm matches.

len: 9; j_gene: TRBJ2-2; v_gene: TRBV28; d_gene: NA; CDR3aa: ASRGPRELF
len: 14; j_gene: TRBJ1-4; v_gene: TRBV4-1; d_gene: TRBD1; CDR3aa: ASSRGIGTGDEKLF
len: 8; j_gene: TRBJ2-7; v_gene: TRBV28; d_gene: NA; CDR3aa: ASGGHEQY
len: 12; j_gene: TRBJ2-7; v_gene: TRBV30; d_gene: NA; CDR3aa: AWRVGDSAFEQY
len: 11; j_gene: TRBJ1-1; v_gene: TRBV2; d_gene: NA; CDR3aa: ANEDGRNTEAF
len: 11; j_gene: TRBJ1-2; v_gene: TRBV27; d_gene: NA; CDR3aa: ASGGMRGSGYT
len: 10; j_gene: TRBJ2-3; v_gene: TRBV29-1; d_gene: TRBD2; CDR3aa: SARTSSDTQY
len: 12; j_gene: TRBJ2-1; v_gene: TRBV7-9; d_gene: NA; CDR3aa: ASSFGSSYNEQS
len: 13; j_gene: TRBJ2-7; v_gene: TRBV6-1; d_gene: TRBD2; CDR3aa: ASSYREASAYEQY
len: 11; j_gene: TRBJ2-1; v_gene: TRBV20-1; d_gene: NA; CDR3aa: SARSVRLIEQF
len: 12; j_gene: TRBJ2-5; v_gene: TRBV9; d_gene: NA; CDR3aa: ASSVGSVSETQY
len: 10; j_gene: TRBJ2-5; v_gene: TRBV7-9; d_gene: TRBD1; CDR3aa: ASRGGFGTQY
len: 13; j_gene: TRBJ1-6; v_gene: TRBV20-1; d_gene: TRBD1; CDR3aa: SALTPGGKYSPLH
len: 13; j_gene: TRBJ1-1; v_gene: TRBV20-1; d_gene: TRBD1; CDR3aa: SARGDRGRNTEAS
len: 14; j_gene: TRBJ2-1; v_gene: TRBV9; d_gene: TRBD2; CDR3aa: ASSVGPGGRFNEQF
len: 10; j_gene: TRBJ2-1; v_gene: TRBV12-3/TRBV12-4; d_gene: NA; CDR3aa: ASSFGTLEQF
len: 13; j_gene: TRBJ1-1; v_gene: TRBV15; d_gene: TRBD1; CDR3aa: ATSRAGTGNTEAF
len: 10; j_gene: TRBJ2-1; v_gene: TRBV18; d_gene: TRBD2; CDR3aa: ASSPVSGAEF
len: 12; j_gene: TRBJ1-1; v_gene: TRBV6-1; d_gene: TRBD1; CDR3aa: ASSEGQGNTEAF
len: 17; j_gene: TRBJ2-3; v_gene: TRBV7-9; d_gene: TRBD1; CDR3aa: ASSLALRGGDRGADTQY
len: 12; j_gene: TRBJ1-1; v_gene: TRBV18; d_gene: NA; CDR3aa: ASSARGGNTEAF
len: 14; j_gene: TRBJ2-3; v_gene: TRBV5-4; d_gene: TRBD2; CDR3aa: ASSQDPGLAAALQY
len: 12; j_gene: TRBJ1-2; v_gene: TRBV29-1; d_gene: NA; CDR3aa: SVEGLGLNYGYT
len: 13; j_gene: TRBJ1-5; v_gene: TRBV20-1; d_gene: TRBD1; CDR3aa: SASEGTATNQPQH
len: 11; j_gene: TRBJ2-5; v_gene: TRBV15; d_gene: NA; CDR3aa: ATSRDTEATQY
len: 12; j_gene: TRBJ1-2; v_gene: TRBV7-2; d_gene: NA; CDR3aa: ASRSDDRTYGYT
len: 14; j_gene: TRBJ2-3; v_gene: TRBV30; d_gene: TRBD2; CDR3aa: AWSVGLAGITDTQY
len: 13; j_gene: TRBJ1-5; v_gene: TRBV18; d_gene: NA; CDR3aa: ASSPQPYSNQPQH
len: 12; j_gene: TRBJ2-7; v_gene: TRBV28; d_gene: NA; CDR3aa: ASSLSAVGYEQY
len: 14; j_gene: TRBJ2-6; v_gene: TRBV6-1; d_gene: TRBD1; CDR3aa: ASRGQAFSGANVLT
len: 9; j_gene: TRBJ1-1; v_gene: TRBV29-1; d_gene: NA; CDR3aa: SVGEYTEAF
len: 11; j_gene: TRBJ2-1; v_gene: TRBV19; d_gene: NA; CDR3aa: ASSTASYDEQF
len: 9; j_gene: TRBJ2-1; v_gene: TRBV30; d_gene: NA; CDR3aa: AWAGYNEQF
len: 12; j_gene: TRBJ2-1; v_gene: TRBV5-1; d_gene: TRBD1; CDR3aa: ASSRDSTYNEQF
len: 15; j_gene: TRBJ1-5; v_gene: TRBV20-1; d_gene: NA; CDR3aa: SARSSLAGDFNQPQH
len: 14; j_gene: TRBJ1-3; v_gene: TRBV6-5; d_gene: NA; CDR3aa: ASSYDGAHSGNTIY
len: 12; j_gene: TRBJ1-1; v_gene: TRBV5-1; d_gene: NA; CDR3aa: ASSQRDVGTEAF
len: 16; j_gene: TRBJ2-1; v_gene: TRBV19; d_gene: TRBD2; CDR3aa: ASSSGLAGPGSYNEQF
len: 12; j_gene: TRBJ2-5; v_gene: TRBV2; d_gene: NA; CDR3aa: ASMGTVGGETQY
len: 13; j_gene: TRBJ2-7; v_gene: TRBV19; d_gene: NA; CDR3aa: ASSIVDHPGGEQY
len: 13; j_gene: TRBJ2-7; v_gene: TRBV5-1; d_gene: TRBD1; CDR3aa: ASSQYSGQAYEQY
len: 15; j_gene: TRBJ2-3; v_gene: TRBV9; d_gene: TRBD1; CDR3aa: ASSANTKGGGTDTQY
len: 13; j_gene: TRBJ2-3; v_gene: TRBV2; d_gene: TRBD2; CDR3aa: ASSTLAGITDTQY
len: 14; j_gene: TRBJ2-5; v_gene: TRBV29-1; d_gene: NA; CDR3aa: SVEITGTMLGETQY
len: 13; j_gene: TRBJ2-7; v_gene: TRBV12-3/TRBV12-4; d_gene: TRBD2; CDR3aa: ASSFRTSGAYEQY
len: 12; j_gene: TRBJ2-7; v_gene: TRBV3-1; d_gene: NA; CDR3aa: ASSQEGGSYEQY
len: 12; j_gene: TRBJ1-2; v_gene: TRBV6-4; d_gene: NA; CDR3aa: ASSPQEGPDGYT
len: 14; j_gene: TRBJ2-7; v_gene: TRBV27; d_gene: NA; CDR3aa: ASSPGPNEIYYEQY
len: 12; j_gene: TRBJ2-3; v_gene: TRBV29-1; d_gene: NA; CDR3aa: SVDKGLGTDTQY
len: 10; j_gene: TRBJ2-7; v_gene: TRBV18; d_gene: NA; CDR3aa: ASSPSLYEQY
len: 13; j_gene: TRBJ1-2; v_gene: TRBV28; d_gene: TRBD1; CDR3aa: ASSRPGTGNYGYT
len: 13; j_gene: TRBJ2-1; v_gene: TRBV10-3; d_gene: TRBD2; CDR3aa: AISRLAGEEGEQF
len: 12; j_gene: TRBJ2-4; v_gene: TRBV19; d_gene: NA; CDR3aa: ASSPGTEKNIQY
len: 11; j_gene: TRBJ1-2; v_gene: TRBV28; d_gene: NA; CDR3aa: ASSPSGGYGYT
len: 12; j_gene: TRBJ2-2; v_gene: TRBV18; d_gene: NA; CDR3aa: ASSPQTNTGELF